This TCR beta chain came from a study of T cell responses to AZD1222 COVID-19 vaccine. TCRdb's table, derived via immunoSEQ multiplex PCR, lists solely in-frame clones and lacks some. The sample contains about 110,000 clones, over 90% of which appear only once. To note about this clone: What it binds is unknown.

Germline CDR1 and CDR2: MDHEN and SYDVKM. The length of the CDR3 is 13 residues. V lost 2 bases and J 9 bases, leaving 11 bases between the germline ends. Regarding the study as a whole: Per reports, nearly half of all spike-specific TCRs target regions that are unmutated in variants. The study found vaccine-associated CD4 TCRs spanning spike, dominant at 160-218 and 743-854.

The specimen comprised peripheral blood, sampled 28 days after the second AZD1222 dose. The TCR comes from an adult who received the AZD1222 COVID-19 vaccine. This chain joins TRBV28 and TRBJ1-3; D call uncertain. The CDR3 is CASSLLSWGTIYF. DNA of the CDR3: TGTGCCAGCAGTTTACTAAGCTGGGGCACCATATATTTT.